This entry describes one T cell receptor beta chain. Per the original data handling: Reference gene primer amplification gave nucleated cell count estimates. The assay was immunoSEQ multiplex PCR, and TCRdb's table has in-frame clones only and misses some. From that table come the V and J calls and clone size; the DNA was used to work out D and trimming. Seen here are about 46,000 clones, around 83% observed once, and the top ten hold approximately 6%. The data originate from a study of blood T cell repertoires in COVID-19. Overall study: The origin of the acute and convalescent COVID-19 samples was the United States, Italy and Spain. The cDNA or gDNA used as material had been derived from T cells, B-cell-depleted T cells, or PBMCs.

Trimming stripped 5 bases from V and 1 base from J, with 9 bases between. This CDR3 spans 15 amino acids. The germline V gene encodes CDR1 MNHEY and CDR2 SVGAGI. The source of this sequence is a woman older than 75 with acute or convalescent COVID-19. The chain combines TRBV6-5 with TRBJ2-6; no clear D. Sequenced input: peripheral blood. The CDR3 DNA reads as TGTGCCAGCAGTCCCCGAGAGTCTGGGGCCAACGTCCTGACTTTC. As protein: CASSPRESGANVLTF.